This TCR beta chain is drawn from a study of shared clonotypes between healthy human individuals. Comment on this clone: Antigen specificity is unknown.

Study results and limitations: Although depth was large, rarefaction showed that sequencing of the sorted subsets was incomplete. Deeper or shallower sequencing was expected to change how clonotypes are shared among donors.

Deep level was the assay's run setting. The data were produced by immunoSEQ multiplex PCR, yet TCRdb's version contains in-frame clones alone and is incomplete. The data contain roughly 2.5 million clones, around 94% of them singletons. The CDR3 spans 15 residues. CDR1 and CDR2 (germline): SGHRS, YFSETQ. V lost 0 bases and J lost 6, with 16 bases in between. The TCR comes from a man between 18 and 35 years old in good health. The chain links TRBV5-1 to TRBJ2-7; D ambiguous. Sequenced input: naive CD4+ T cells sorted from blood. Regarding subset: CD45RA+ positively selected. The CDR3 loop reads CASSLVGVVSTEQYF. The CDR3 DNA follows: TGCGCCAGCAGCTTGGTTGGAGTTGTGAGCACCGAGCAGTACTTC.